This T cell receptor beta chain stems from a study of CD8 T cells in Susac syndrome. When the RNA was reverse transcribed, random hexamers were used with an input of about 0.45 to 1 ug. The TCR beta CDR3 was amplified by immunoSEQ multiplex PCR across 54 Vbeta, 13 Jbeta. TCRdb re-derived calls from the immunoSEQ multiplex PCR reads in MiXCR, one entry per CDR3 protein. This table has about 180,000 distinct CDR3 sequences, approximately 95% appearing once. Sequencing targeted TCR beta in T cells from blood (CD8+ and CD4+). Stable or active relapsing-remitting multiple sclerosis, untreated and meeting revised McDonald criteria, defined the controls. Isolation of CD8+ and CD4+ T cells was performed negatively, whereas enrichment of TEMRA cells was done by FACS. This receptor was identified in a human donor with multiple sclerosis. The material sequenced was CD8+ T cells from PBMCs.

As DNA, the CDR3 is TGCGCCAGCAGCCAGATGATAGCGGGAGGGCCCCAAAACGAGCAGTACTTC. This encodes CASSQMIAGGPQNEQYF. This chain joins TRBV4-1 and TRBJ2-7; 11 bases fit TRBD2. The V gene's germline CDR1 is MGHRA and CDR2 YSYEKL. V lost 3 bases to trimming and J lost 5 bases; unmatched junction nucleotides: 12. The CDR3 contains 17 residues.